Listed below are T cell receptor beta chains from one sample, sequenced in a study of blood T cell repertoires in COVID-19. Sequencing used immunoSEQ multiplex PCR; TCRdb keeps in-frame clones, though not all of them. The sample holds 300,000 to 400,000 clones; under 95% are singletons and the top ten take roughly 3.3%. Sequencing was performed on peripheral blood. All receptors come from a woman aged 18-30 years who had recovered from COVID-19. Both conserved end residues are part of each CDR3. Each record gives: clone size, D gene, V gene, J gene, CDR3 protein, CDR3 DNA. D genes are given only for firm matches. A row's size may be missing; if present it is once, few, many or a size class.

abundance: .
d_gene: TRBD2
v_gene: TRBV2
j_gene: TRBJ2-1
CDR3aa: CASSEAGLAGDNEQFF
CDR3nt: TGTGCCAGCAGTGAAGCCGGGCTAGCGGGAGACAATGAGCAGTTCTTC

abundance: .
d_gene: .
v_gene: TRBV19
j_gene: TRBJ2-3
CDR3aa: CASSPSLMGAPDTQYF
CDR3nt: TGTGCCAGTAGTCCCTCGTTGATGGGAGCCCCAGATACGCAGTATTTT

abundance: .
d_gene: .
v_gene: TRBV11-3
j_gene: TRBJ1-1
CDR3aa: CASSSEQVEAFF
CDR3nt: TGTGCCAGCAGCTCTGAACAGGTTGAAGCTTTCTTT

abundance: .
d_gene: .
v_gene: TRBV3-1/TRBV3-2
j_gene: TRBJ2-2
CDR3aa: CASSLHRDRTGELFF
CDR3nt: TGTGCCAGCAGCCTTCACAGGGATAGGACCGGGGAGCTGTTTTTT

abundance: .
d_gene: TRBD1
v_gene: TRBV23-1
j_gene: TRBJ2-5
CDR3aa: CASRRGDRGETQYF
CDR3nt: TGCGCCAGCCGCCGTGGGGACAGGGGGGAGACCCAGTACTTC

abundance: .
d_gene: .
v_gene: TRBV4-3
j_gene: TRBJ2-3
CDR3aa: CASSLGPGGTDTQYF
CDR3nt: TGCGCCAGCAGCCTAGGCCCCGGGGGCACAGATACGCAGTATTTT

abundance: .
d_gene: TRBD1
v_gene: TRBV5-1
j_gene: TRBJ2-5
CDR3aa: CASSLGDRDTETQYF
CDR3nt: TGCGCCAGCAGCTTAGGGGACAGGGATACAGAGACCCAGTACTTC

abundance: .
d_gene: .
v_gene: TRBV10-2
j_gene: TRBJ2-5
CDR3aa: CASRQGKETQYF
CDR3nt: TGCGCCAGCAGGCAGGGTAAAGAGACCCAGTACTTC

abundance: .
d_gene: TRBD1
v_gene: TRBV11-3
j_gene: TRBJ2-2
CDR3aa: CASSLRGLDTGELFF
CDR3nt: TGTGCCAGCAGCTTAAGGGGGCTCGACACCGGGGAGCTGTTTTTT

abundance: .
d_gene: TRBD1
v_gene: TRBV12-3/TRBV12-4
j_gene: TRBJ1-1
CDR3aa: CASTTGGGTEAFF
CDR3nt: TGTGCCAGCACCACAGGGGGGGGGACTGAAGCTTTCTTT

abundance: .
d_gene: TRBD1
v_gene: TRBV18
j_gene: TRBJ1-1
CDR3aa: CASSMTGTDEAFF
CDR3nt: TGTGCCAGCTCAATGACCGGGACAGATGAAGCTTTCTTT

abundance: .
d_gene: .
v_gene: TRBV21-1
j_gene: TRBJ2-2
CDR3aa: CASKDRSSGRAGELFF
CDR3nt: TGTGCCAGCAAAGACCGGTCTAGCGGGAGGGCCGGGGAGCTGTTTTTT

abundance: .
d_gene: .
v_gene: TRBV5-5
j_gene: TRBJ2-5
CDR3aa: CASSVTVTQETQYF
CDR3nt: TGTGCCAGCAGCGTGACAGTTACCCAAGAGACCCAGTACTTC

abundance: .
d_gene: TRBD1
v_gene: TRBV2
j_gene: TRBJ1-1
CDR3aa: CASRDRGYANTEAFF
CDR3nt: TGTGCCAGCCGGGACAGGGGATACGCGAACACTGAAGCTTTCTTT

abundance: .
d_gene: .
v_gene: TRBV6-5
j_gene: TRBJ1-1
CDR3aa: CASSRSGSDTEAFF
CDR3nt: TGTGCCAGCAGCCGATCCGGGTCGGACACTGAAGCTTTCTTT

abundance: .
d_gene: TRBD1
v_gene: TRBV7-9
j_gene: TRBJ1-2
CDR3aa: CASSPRTGPNYGYTF
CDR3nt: TGTGCCAGCAGCCCCCGGACAGGGCCAAACTATGGCTACACCTTC

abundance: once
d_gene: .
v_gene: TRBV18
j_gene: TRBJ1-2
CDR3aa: CASSSTITVRDGYTF
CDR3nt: TGTGCCAGCTCATCGACCATAACCGTGCGGGATGGCTACACCTTC

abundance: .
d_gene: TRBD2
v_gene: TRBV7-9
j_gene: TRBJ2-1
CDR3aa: CASSEPGQLTSGPYNEQFF
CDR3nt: TGTGCCAGCAGCGAACCGGGACAGCTAACTAGCGGGCCTTACAATGAGCAGTTCTTC

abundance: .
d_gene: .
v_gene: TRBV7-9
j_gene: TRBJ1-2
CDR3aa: CASSLVAGDISGYTF
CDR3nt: TGTGCCAGCAGCTTAGTGGCAGGGGATATTTCTGGCTACACCTTC

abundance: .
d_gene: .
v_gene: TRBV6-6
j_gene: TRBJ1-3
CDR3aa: CASRPGGRASGNTIYF
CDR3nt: TGTGCCAGCAGACCCGGAGGCCGGGCCTCTGGAAACACCATATATTTT

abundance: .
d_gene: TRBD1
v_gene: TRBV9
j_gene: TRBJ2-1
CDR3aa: CASSPRGQGLGNEQFF
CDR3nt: TGTGCCAGCAGCCCCCGAGGACAGGGGCTCGGCAATGAGCAGTTCTTC

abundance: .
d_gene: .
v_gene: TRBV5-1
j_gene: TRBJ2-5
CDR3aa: CASSLGGGPQETQYF
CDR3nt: TGCGCCAGCAGCCTGGGAGGAGGACCCCAAGAGACCCAGTACTTC

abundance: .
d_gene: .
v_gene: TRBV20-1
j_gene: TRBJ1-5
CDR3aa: CSASHRGGNSNQPQHF
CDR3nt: TGCAGTGCTAGTCACCGGGGGGGTAATAGCAATCAGCCCCAGCATTTT

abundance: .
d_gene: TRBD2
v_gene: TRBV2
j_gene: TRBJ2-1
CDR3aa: CASSIGLAGGISYNEQFF
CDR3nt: TGTGCCAGCAGTATAGGGCTAGCGGGAGGTATCTCCTACAATGAGCAGTTCTTC

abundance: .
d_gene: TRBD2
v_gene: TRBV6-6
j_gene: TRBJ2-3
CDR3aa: CASSRLAGVGLDTQYF
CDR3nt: TGTGCCAGCAGCCGGCTAGCGGGAGTAGGGTTAGATACGCAGTATTTT

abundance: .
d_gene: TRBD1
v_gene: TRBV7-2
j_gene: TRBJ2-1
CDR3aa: CASSPRQGPPYNEQFF
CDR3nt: TGTGCCAGCAGCCCGAGACAGGGCCCTCCCTACAATGAGCAGTTCTTC

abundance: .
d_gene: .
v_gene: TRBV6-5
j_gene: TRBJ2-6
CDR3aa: CASGLGANVLTF
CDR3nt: TGTGCCAGCGGTTTAGGGGCCAACGTCCTGACTTTC

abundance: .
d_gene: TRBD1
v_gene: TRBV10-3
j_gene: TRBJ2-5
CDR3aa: CAISVGRGLQETQYF
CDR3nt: TGTGCCATCAGTGTGGGCAGGGGGCTCCAAGAGACCCAGTACTTC

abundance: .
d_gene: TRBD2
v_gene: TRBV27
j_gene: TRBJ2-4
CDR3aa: CASSSTSRGVQYF
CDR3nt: TGTGCCAGCAGTTCGACTAGCCGGGGGGTTCAGTACTTC

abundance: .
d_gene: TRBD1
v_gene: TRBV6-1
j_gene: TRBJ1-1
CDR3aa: CASSELGQGNTEAFF
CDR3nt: TGTGCCAGCAGTGAATTGGGACAGGGGAACACTGAAGCTTTCTTT

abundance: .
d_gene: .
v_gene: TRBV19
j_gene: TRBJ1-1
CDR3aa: CASGGRVGTEAFF
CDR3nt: TGTGCCAGTGGAGGGCGAGTAGGCACTGAAGCTTTCTTT

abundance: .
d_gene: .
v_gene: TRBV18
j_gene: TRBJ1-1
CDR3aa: CASSPDIRDTEAFF
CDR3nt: TGTGCCAGCTCACCAGACATCAGGGACACTGAAGCTTTCTTT

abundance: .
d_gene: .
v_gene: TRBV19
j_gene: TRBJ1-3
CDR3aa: CASSREHRRDGNTIYF
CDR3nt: TGTGCCAGTAGTAGAGAGCACAGGAGGGACGGAAACACCATATATTTT

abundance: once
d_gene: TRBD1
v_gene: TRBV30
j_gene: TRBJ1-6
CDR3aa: CAWRLRFDRGIAPLHF
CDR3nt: TGTGCCTGGAGACTCCGTTTCGACAGGGGGATAGCACCCCTCCACTTT

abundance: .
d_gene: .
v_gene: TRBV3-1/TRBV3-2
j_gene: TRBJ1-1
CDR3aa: CASSRTQNTEAFF
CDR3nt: TGTGCCAGCAGCCGGACACAAAACACTGAAGCTTTCTTT

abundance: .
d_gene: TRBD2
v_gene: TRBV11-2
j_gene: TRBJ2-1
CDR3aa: CASSSLAGVRSYNEQFF
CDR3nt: TGTGCCAGCAGCAGTCTAGCGGGAGTAAGATCCTACAATGAGCAGTTCTTC

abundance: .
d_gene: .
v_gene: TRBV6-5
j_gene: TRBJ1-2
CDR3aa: CASRPFRGGYGYTF
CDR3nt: TGTGCCAGCAGACCCTTCAGGGGAGGGTATGGCTACACCTTC

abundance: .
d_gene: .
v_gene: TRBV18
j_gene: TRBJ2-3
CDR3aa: CASSPDPGTQYF
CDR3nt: TGTGCCAGCTCACCCGATCCCGGTACGCAGTATTTT

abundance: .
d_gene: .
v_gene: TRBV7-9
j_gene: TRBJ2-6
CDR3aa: CASSSPNGGISGANVLTF
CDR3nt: TGTGCCAGCAGCTCCCCGAACGGCGGGATATCTGGGGCCAACGTCCTGACTTTC

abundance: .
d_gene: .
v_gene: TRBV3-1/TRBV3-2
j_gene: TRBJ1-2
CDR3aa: CASSQEASYGYTF
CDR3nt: TGTGCCAGCAGCCAAGAGGCAAGCTATGGCTACACCTTC

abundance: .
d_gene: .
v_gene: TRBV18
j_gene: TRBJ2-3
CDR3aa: CASSPQTALPRTTDTQYF
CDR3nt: TGTGCCAGCTCACCCCAGACAGCTCTCCCCCGCACCACAGATACGCAGTATTTT

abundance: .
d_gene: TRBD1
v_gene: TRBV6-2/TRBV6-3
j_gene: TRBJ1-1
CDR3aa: CASSYLGQDYYNTEAFF
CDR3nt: TGTGCCAGCAGTTATCTGGGACAGGACTATTATAACACTGAAGCTTTCTTT

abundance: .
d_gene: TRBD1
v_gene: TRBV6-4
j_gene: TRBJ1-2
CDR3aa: CASNKGQGSGYTF
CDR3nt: TGTGCCAGCAACAAGGGACAGGGTTCTGGCTACACCTTC

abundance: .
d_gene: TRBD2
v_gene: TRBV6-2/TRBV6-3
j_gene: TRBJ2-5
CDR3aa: CASSLGLAGGPKETQYF
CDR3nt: TGTGCCAGCAGCCTGGGACTAGCGGGTGGCCCCAAAGAGACCCAGTACTTC

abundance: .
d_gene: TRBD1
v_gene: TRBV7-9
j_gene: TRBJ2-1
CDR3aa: CASSINRGSSSYNEQFF
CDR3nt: TGTGCCAGCAGCATTAACAGGGGCTCGAGCTCCTACAATGAGCAGTTCTTC

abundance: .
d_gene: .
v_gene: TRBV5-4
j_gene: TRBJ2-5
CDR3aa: CASSLPPELGATQYF
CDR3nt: TGTGCCAGCAGCTTGCCCCCTGAACTGGGGGCGACCCAGTACTTC

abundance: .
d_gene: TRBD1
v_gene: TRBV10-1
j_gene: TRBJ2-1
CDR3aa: CASSSGTGGFSYNEQFF
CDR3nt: TGCGCCAGCAGTTCCGGGACAGGGGGCTTCTCCTACAATGAGCAGTTCTTC

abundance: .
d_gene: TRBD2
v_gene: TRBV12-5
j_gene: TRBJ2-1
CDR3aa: CASGLVLRRGGNNEQFF
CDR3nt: TGTGCTAGTGGTTTGGTGTTGCGGCGGGGAGGGAACAATGAGCAGTTCTTC

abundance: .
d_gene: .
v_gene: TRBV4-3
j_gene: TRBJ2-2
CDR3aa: CASSQDLRPGNTGELFF
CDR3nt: TGCGCCAGCAGCCAAGATTTGAGGCCGGGGAACACCGGGGAGCTGTTTTTT

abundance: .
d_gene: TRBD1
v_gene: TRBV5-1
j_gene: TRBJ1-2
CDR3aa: CASSSLGGTGRDYGYTF
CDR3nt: TGCGCCAGCAGCTCTTTGGGCGGGACAGGTCGGGACTATGGCTACACCTTC

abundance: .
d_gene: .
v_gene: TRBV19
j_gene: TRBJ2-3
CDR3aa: CASTPLPGRGTDTQYF
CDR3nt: TGTGCCAGTACCCCTTTACCGGGAAGGGGCACAGATACGCAGTATTTT

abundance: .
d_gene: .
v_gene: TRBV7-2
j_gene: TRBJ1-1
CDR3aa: CASRLQGRGTEAFF
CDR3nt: TGTGCCAGCAGGTTACAGGGTCGCGGCACTGAAGCTTTCTTT

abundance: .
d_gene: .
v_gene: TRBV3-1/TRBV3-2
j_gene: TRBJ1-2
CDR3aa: CASSQDSQGYTF
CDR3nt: TGTGCCAGCAGCCAAGATTCGCAGGGCTACACCTTC